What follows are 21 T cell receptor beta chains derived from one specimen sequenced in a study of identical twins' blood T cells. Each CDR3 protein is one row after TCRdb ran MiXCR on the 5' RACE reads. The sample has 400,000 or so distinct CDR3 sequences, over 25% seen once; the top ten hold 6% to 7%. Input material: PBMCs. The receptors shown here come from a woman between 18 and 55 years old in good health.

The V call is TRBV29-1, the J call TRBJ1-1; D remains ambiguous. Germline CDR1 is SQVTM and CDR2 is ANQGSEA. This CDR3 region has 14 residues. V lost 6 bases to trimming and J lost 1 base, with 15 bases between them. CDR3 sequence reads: CSVSHWAQNTEAFF. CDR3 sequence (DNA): TGCAGCGTGTCCCATTGGGCGCAGAACACTGAAGCTTTCTTT.

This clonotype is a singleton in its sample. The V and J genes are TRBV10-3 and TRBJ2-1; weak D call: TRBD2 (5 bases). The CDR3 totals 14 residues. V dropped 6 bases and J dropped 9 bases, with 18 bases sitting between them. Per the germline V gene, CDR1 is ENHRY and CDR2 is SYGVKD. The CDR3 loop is CAISATGLEGEQFF. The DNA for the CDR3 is TGTGCCATCAGCGCTACGGGTCTCGAGGGTGAGCAGTTCTTC.

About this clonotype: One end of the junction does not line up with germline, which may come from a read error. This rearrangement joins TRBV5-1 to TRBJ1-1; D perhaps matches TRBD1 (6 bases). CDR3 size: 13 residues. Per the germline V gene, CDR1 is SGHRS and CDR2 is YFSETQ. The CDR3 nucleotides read TGCGCCAGCAGAGGGGGATCGGACACTGAAGCTCTCTTT. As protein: CASRGGSDTEALF.

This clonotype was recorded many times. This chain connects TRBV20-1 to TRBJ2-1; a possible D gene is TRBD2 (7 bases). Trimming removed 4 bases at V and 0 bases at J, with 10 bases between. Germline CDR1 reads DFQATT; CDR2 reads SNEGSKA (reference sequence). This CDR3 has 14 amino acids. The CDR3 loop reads CSAIRGGSYNEQFF. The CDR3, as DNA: TGCAGTGCTATAAGGGGGGGCTCCTACAATGAGCAGTTCTTC.

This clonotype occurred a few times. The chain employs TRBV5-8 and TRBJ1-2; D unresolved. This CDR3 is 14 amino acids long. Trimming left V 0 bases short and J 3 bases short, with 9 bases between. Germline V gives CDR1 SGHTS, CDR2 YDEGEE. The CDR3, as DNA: TGTGCCAGCAGCTTGGATTCACACGACTATGGCTACACCTTC. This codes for CASSLDSHDYGYTF.

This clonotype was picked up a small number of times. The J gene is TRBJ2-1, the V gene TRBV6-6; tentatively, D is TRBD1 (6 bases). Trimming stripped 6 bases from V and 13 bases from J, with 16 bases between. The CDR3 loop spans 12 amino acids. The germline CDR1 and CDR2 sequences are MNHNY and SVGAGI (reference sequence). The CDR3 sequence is CASSLSDSSQFF. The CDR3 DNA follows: TGTGCCAGCAGCTTATCGGACAGCTCCCAGTTCTTC.

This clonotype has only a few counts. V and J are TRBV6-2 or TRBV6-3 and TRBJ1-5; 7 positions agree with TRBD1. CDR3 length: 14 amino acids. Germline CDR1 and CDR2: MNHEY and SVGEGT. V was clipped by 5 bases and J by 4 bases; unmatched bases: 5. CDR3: CASSDRVGNQPQHF. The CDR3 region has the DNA TGTGCCAGCAGTGACAGGGTTGGGAATCAGCCCCAGCATTTT.

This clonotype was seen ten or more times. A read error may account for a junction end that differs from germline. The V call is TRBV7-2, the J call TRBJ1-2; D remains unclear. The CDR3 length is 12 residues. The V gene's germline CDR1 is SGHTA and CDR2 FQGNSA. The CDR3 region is CAGSLDGYGYTF. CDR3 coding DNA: TGTGCCGGCAGCTTAGACGGTTATGGCTACACCTTC.

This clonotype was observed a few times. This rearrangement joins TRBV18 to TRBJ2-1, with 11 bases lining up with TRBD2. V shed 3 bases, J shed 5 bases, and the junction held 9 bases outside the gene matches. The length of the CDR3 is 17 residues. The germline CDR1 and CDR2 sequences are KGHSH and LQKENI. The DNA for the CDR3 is TGTGCCAGCTCACCCCTGGGACTAGCGGCCACCCACAATGAGCAGTTCTTC. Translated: CASSPLGLAATHNEQFF.

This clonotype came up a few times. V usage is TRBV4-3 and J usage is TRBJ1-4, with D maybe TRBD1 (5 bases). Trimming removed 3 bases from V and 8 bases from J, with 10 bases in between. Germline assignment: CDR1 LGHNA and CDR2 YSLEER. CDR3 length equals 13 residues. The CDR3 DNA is TGCGCCAGCAGCCAGTCCTCAGGGGAAAAACTGTTTTTT. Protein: CASSQSSGEKLFF.

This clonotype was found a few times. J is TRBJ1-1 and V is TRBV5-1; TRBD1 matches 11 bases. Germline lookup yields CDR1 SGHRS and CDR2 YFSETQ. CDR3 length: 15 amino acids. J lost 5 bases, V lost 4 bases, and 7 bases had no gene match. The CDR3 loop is CASSTRDRGLTEAFF. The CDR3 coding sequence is TGCGCCAGCAGCACCCGGGACAGGGGGTTAACTGAAGCTTTCTTT.

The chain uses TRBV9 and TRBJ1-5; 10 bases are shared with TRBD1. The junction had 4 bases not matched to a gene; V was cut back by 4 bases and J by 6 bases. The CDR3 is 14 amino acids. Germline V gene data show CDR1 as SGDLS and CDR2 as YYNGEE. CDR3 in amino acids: CASSPGQGVQPQHF. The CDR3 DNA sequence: TGTGCCAGCAGCCCTGGACAGGGGGTTCAGCCCCAGCATTTT. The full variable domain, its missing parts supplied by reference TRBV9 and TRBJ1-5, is DSGVTQTPKHLITATGQRVTLRCSPRSGDLSVYWYQQSLDQGLQFLIQYYNGEERAKGNILERFSAQQFPDLHSELNLSSLELGDSALYFCASSPGQGVQPQHFGDGTRLSIL.

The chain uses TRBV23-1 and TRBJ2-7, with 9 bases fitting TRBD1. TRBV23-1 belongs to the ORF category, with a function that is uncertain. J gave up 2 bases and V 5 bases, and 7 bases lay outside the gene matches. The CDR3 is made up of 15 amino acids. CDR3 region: CASSSTGQGPYEQYF. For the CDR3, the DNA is TGCGCCAGCAGTTCAACGGGACAGGGACCCTACGAGCAGTACTTC.

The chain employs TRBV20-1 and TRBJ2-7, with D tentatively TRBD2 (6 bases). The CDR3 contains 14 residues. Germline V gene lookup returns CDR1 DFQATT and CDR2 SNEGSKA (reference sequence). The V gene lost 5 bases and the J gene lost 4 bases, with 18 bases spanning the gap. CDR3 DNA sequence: TGCAGTGCTGGAGGAGGGGCTAGCGATTACGAGCAGTACTTC. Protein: CSAGGGASDYEQYF.

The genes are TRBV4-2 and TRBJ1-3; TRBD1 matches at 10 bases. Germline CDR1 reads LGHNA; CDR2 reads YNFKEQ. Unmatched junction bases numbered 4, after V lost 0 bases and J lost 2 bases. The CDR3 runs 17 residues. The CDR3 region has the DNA TGTGCCAGCAGCCAAGATAAGGGGACAGGGGCTGGAAACACCATATATTTT. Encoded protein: CASSQDKGTGAGNTIYF.

The CDR3 loop is CASSPYTWGSAEAFF. CDR3 bases: TGTGCCAGTAGTCCCTATACTTGGGGTAGCGCTGAAGCTTTCTTT. V gene TRBV19 combines with J gene TRBJ1-1; no clear D. The germline gives CDR1 LNHDA, CDR2 SQIVND (reference sequence). There are 15 residues in the CDR3. The germline V and J ends were trimmed by 5 bases and 6 bases, with 19 bases remaining between them.

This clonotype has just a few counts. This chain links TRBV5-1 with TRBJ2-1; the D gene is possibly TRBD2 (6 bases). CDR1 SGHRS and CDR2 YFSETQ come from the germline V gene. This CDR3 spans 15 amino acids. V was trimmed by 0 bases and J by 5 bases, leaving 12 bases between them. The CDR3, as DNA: TGCGCCAGCAGCTTGGCCGGGACTTACGACAATGAGCAGTTCTTC. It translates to CASSLAGTYDNEQFF.

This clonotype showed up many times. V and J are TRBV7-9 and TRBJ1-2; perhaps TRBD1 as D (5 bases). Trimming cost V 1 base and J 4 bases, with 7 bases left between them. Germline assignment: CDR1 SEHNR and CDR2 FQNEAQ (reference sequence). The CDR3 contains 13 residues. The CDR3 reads CASSLGQLYGYTF. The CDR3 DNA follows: TGTGCCAGCAGCTTAGGACAGCTCTATGGCTACACCTTC.

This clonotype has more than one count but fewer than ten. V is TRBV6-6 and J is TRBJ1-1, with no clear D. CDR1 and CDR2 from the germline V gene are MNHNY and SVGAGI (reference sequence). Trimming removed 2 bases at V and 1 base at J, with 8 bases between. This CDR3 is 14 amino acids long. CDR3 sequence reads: CASSYRVQNTEAFF. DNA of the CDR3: TGTGCCAGCAGTTACCGGGTTCAGAACACTGAAGCTTTCTTT.

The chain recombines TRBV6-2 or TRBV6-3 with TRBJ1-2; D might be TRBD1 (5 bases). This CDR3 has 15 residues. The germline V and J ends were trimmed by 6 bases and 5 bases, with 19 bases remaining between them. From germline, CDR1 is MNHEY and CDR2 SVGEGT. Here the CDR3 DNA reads TGTGCCAGCAGCTCCGAACCCGGGACTCGTTATGGCTACACCTTC. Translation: CASSSEPGTRYGYTF.

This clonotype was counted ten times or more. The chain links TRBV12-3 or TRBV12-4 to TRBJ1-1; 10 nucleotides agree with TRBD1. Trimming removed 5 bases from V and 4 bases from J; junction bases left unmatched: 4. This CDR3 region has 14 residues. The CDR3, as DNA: TGTGCCAGCAGTCGGGGACAGGGGAGCACTGAAGCTTTCTTT. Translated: CASSRGQGSTEAFF.